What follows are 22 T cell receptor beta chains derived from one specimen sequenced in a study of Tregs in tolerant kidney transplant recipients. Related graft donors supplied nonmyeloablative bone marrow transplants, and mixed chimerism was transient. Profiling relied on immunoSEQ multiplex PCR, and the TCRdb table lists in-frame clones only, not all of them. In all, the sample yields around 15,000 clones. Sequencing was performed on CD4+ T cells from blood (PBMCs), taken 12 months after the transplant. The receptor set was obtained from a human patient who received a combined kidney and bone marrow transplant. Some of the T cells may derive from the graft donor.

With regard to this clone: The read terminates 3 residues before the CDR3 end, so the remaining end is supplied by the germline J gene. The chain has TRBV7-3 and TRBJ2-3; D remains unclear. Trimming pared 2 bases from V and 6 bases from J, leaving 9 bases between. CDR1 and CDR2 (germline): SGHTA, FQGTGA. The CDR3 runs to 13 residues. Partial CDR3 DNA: TGTGCCAGCAGCTTAGTAGGGTTCGATACG. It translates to CASSLVGFDT. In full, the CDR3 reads CASSLVGFDTQYF.

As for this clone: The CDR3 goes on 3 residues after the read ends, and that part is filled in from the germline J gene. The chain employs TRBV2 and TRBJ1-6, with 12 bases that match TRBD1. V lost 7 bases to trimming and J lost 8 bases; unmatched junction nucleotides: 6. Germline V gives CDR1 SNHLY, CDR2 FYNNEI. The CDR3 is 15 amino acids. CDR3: CASTGTGGKDSPLHF. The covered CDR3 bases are TGTGCCAGCACTGGGACAGGGGGCAAGGATTCACCC. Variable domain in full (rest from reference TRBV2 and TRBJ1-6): EPEVTQTPSHQVTQMGQEVILRCVPISNHLYFYWYRQILGQKVEFLVSFYNNEISEKSEIFDDQFSVERPDGSNFTLKIRSTKLEDSAMYFCASTGTGGKDSPLHFGNGTRLTVT.

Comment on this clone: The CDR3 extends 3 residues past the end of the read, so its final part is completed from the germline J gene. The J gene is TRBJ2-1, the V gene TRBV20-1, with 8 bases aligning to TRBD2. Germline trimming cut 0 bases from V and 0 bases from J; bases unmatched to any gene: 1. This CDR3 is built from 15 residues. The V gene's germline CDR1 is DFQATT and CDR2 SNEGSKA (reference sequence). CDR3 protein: CSARDGTSSYNEQFF. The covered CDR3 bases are TGCAGTGCTAGAGATGGGACTAGCTCCTACAATGAG.

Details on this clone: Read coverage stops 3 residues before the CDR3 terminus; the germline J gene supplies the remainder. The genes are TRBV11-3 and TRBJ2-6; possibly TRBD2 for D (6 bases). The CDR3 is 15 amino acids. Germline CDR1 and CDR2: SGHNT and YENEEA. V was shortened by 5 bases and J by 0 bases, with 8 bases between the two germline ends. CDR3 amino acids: CASSVGGSGANVLTF. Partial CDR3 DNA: TGTGCCAGCAGCGTGGGGGGCTCTGGGGCCAACGTC.

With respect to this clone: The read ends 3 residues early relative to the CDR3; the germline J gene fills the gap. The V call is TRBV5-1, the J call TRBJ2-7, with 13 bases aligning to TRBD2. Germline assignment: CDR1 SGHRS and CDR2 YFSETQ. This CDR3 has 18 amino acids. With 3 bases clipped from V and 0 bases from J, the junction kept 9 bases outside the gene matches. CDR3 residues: CASSSKGLAGDSSYEQYF. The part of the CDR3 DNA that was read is TGCGCCAGCAGCTCGAAAGGACTAGCGGGAGACTCCTCCTACGAG.

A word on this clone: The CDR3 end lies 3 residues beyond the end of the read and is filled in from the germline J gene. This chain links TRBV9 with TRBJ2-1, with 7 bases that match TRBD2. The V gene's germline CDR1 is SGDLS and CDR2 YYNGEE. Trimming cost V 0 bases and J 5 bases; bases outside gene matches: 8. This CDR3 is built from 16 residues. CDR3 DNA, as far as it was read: TGTGCCAGCAGCGTAGGGAGCGGGATAGGGAACAATGAG. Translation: CASSVGSGIGNNE. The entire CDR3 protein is CASSVGSGIGNNEQFF.

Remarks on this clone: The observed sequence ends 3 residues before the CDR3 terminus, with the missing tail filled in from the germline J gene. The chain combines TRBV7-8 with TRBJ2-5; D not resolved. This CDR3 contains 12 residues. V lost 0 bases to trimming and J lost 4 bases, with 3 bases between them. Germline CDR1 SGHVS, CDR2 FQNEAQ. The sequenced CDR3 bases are TGTGCCAGCAGCTTAGCTAGAGAGACC. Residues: CASSLARET. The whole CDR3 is CASSLARETQYF. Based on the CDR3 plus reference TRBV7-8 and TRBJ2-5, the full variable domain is GAGVSQSPRYKVAKRGQDVALRCDPISGHVSLFWYQQALGQGPEFLTYFQNEAQLDKSGLPSDRFFAERPEGSVSTLKIQRTQQEDSAVYLCASSLARETQYFGPGTRLLVL.

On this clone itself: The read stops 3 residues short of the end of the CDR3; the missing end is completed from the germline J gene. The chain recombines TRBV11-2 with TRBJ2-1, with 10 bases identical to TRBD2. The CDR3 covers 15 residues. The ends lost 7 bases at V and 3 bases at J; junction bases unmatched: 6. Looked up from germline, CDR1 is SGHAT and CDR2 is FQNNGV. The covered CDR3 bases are TGTGCCAGCACAGCTAGCGGGAGCCTCTACAATGAG. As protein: CASTASGSLYNE. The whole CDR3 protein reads CASTASGSLYNEQFF.

The CDR3 loop reads CSAGTSGRNEQFF. The DNA read from the CDR3 is TGCAGTGCCGGGACTAGCGGGAGAAATGAG. This chain connects TRBV20-1 to TRBJ2-1; TRBD2 aligns across 14 bases. Read data end 3 residues before the CDR3 end; the end is taken from the germline J gene. V lost 6 bases and J lost 7; bases outside the gene matches: 2. Germline CDR1 reads DFQATT; CDR2 reads SNEGSKA (reference sequence). The CDR3 has 13 residues.

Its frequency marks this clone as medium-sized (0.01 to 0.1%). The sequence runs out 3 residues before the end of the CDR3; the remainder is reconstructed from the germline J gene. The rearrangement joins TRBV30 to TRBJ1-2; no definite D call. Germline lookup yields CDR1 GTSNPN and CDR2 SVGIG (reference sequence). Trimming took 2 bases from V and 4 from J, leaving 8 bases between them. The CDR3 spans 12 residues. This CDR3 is CAWSIRGYGYTF. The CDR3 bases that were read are TGTGCCTGGAGTATCCGGGGCTATGGC.

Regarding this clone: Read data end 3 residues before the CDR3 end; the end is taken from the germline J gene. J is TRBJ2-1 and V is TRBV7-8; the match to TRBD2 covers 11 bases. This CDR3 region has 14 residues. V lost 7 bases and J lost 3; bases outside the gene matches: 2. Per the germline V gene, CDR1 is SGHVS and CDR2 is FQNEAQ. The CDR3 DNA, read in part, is TGTGCCAGCACGACTAGCGGGAACTACAATGAG. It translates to CASTTSGNYNE. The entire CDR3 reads CASTTSGNYNEQFF.

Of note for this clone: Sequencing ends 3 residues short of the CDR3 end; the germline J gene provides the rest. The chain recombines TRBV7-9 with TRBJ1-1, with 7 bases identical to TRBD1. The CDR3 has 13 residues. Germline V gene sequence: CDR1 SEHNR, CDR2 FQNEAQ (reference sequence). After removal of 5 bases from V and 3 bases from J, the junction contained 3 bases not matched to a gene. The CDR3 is CASSTGVDTEAFF. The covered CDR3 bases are TGTGCCAGCAGCACAGGGGTTGACACTGAA.

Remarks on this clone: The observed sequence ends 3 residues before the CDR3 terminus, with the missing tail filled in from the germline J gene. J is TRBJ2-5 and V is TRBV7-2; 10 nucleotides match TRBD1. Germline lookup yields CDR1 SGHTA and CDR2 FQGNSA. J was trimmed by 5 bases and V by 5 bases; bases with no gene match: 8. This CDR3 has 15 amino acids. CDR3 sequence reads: CASSLGTGERETQYF. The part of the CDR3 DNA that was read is TGTGCCAGCAGCCTAGGGACAGGGGAGAGGGAGACC.

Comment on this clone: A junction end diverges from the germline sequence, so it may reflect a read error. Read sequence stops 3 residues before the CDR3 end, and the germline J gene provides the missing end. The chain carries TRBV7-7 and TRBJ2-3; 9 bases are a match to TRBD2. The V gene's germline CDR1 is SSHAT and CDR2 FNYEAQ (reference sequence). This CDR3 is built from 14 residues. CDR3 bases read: TGTGCTAGCAGCCCGGGACTAGCCCTAGATACG. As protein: CASSPGLALDT. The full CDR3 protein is CASSPGLALDTQYF.

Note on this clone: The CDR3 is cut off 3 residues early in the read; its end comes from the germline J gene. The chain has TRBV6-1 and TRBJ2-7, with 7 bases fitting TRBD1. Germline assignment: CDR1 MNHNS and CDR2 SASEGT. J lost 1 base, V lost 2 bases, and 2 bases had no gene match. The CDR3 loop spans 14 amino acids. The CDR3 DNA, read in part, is TGTGCCAGCAGTGAAAAGGGACAGTCCTACGAG. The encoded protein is CASSEKGQSYE. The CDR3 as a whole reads CASSEKGQSYEQYF.

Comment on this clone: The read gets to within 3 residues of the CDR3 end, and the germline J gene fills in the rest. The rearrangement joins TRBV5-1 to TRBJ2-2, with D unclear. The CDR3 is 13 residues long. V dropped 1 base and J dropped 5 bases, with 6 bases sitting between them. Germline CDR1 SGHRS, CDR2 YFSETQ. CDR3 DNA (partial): TGCGCCAGCAGCTTGTTAGTGACCGGGGAG. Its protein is CASSLLVTGE. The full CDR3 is CASSLLVTGELFF. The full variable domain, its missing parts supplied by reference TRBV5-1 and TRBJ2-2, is KAGVTQTPRYLIKTRGQQVTLSCSPISGHRSVSWYQQTPGQGLQFLFEYFSETQRNKGNFPGRFSGRQFSNSRSEMNVSTLELGDSALYLCASSLLVTGELFFGEGSRLTVL.

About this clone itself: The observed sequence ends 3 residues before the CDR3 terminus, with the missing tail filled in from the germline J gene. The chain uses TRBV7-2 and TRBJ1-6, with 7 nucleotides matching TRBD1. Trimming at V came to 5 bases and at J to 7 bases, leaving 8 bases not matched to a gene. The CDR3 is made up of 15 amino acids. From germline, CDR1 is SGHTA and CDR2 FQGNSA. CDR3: CASSPRQGKNSPLHF. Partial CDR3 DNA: TGTGCCAGCAGCCCCCGACAGGGAAAGAATTCACCC.

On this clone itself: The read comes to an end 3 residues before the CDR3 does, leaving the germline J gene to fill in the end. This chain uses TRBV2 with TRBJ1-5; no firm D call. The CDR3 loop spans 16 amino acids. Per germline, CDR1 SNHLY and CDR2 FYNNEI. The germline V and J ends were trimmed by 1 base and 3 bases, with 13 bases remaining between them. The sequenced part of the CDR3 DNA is TGTGCCAGCAGTGAAGGGGAGGCAGGACTCAATCAGCCC. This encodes CASSEGEAGLNQP. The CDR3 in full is CASSEGEAGLNQPQHF.

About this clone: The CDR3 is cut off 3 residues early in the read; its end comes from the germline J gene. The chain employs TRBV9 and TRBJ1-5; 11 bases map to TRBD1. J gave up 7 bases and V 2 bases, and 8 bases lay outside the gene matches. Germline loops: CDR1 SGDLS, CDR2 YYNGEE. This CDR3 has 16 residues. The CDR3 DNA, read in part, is TGTGCCAGCAGCGTCAGAGGGGACAGGGGGATCCAGCCC. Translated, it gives CASSVRGDRGIQP. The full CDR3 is CASSVRGDRGIQPQHF.

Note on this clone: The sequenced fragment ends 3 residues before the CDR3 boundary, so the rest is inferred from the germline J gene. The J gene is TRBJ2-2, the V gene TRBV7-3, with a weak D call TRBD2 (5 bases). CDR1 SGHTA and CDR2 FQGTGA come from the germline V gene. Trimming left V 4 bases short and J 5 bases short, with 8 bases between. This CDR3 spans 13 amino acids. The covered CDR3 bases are TGTGCCAGCAGCTCCGGACTGACCGGGGAG. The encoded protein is CASSSGLTGE. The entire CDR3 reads CASSSGLTGELFF.

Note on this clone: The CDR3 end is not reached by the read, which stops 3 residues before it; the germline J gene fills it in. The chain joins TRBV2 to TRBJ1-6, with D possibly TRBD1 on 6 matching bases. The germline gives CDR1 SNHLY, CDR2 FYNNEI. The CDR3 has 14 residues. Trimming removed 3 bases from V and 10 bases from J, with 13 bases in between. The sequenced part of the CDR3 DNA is TGTGCCAGCAGTGAGAGACGGGGGGGCTCACCC. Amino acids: CASSERRGGSP. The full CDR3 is CASSERRGGSPLHF.

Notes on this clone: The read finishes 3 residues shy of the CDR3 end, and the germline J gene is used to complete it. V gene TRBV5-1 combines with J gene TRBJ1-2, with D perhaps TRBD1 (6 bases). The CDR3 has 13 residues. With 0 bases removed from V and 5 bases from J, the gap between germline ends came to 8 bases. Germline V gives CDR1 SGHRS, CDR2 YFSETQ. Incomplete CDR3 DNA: TGCGCCAGCAGCTTGGACAGGGTATATGGC. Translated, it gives CASSLDRVYG. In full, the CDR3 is CASSLDRVYGYTF.